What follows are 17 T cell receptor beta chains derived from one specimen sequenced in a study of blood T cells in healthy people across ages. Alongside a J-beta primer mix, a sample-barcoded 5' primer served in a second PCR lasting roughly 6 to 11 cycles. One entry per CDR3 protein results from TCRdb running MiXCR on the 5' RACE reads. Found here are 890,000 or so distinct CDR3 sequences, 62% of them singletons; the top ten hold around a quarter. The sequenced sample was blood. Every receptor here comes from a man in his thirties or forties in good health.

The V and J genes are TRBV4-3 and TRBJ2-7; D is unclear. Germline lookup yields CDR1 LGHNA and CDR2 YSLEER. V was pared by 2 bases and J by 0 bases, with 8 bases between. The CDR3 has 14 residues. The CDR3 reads CASSQRTDSYEQYF. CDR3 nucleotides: TGCGCCAGCAGCCAAAGGACGGACTCCTACGAGCAGTACTTC.

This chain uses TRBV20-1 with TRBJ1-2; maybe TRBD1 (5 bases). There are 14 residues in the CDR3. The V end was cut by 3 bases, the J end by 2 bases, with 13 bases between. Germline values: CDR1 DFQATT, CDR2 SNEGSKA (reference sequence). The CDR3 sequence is CSASSVGENYGYTF. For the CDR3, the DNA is TGCAGTGCTAGCTCCGTAGGGGAGAACTATGGCTACACCTTC.

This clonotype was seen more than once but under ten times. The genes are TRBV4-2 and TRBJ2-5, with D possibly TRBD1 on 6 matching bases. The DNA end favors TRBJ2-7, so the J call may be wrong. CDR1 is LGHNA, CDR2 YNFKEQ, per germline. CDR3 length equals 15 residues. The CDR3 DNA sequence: TGTGCCAGCAGCCCCCAGGGGACAAGAAGCTACGAGCAGTACTTC. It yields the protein CASSPQGTRSYEQYF.

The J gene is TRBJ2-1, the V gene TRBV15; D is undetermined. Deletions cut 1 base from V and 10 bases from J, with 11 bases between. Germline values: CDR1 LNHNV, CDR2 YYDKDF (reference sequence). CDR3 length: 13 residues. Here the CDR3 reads CATSRGALFEQFF. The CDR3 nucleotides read TGTGCCACCAGCAGAGGGGCCTTATTCGAGCAGTTCTTC.

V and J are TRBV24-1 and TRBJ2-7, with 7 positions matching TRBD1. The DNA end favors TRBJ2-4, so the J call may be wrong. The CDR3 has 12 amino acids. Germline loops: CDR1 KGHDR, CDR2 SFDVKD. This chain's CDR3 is CATRDRENIQYF. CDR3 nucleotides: TGTGCCACCCGGGACAGAGAAAACATTCAGTACTTC.

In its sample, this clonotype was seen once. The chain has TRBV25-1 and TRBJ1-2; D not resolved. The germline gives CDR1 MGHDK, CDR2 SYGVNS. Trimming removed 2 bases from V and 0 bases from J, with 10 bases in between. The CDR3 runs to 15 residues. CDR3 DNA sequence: TGTGCCAGCAGTGAAACGGGATCGGCTAACTATGGCTACACCTTC. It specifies CASSETGSANYGYTF.

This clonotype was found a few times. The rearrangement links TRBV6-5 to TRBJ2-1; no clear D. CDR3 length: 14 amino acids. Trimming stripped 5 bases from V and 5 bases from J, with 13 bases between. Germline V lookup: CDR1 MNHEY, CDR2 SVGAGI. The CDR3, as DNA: TGTGCCAGCAGTCCTCGACGTGGAGACAATGAGCAGTTCTTC. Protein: CASSPRRGDNEQFF.

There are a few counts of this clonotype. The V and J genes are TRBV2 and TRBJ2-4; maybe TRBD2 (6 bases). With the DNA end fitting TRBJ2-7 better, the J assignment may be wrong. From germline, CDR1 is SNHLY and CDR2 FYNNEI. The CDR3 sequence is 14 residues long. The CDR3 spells CASSEGAGTYEQYF. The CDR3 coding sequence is TGTGCCAGCAGTGAAGGCGCGGGAACCTACGAGCAGTACTTC.

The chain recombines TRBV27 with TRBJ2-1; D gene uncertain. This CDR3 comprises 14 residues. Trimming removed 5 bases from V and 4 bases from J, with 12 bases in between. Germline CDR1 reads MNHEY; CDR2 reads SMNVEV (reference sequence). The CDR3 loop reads CASSQHERYNEQFF. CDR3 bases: TGTGCCAGCAGTCAGCACGAACGTTACAATGAGCAGTTCTTC.

CDR3 amino acids: CASSPQADSYEQYF. CDR3 coding DNA: TGTGCCAGCTCACCACAGGCGGACTCCTACGAGCAGTACTTC. The chain joins TRBV18 to TRBJ2-7; no clear D. V lost 1 base and J lost 0, with 7 bases in between. The CDR3 runs to 14 residues. CDR1 KGHSH and CDR2 LQKENI come from the germline V gene.

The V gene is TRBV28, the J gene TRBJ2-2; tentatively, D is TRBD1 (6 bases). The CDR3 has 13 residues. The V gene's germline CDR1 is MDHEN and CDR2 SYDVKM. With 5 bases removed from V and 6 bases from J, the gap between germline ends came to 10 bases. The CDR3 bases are TGTGCCAGCAGTCCGGGACACCCCGGGGAGCTGTTTTTT. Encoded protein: CASSPGHPGELFF.

Written as DNA, the CDR3 is TGTGCCAGCAGTTTAGCGAGCCGGGGTGGCTACACCTTC. As protein: CASSLASRGGYTF. The rearrangement uses TRBV12-3 or TRBV12-4 and TRBJ1-2; D not resolved. The CDR3 loop spans 13 amino acids. Between the trimmed V and J ends, which lost 0 bases and 7 bases, there was a span of 9 bases.

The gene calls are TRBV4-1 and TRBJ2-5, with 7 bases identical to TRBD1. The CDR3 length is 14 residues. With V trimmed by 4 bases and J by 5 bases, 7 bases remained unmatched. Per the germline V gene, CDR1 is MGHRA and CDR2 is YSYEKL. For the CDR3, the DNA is TGCGCCAGCAGCCGAGAGACAGGGCGCGAGACCCAGTACTTC. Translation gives CASSRETGRETQYF.

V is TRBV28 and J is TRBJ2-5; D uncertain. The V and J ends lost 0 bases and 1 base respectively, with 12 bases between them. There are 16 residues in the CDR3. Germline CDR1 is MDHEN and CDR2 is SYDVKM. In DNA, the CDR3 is TGTGCCAGCAGTTTATGGGCCCACGCGGCCCAAGAGACCCAGTACTTC. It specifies CASSLWAHAAQETQYF.

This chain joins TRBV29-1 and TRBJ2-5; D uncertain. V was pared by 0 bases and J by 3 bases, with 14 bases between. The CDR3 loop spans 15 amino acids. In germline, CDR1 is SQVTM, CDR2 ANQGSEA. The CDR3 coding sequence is TGCAGCGTTGAAGATCGCCGCAGCGAGGAAGAGACCCAGTACTTC. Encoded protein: CSVEDRRSEEETQYF.

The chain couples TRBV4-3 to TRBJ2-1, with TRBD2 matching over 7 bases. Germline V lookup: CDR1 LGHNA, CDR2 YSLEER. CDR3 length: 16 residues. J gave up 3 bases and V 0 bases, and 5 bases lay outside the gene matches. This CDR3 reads CASSQERRGFYNEQFF. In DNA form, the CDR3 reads TGCGCCAGCAGCCAAGAGAGGCGGGGGTTCTACAATGAGCAGTTCTTC.

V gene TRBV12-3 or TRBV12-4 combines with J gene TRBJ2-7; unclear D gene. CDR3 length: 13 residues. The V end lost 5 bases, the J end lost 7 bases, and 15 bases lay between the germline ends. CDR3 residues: CASSVGTKREQYF. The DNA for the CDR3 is TGTGCCAGCAGTGTAGGCACAAAGAGGGAGCAGTACTTC.